These T cell receptor beta chains were read from a single sample in a study of cytomegalovirus exposure and HLA in healthy donors. Assay: immunoSEQ multiplex PCR; the TCRdb copy retains only in-frame clones and omits some. The data hold roughly 150,000 clones, with roughly 80% observed a single time. The sample consisted of PBMCs. The receptors come from a male donor in good health and CMV-seronegative. The CDR3 runs from the conserved cysteine through the conserved F or W. The D gene is left open where the match is weak. Rows may omit the clone size; those that give it use once, few, many or a size class.

CDR3 protein: CASSPRRGIWDEQYF
CDR3 DNA: TGTGCCAGCAGCCCCCGAAGGGGGATATGGGACGAGCAGTACTTC
clone size: once
V gene: TRBV27
D gene: -
J gene: TRBJ2-7

CDR3 protein: CASSVAPQGGTGELFF
CDR3 DNA: TGTGCCAGCAGCGTAGCTCCACAGGGCGGCACCGGGGAGCTGTTTTTT
clone size: -
V gene: TRBV9
D gene: -
J gene: TRBJ2-2

CDR3 protein: CASSEWLAHNEQFF
CDR3 DNA: TGTGCCAGCAGTGAATGGCTAGCCCACAATGAGCAGTTCTTC
clone size: few
V gene: TRBV25-1
D gene: -
J gene: TRBJ2-1

CDR3 protein: CASSLNSDRADGYTF
CDR3 DNA: TGTGCCAGCAGCTTAAATTCGGACAGGGCTGATGGCTACACCTTC
clone size: -
V gene: TRBV7-9
D gene: TRBD1
J gene: TRBJ1-2

CDR3 protein: CASSLMGERHRDYEQYF
CDR3 DNA: TGTGCCAGCAGTTTAATGGGTGAGCGGCATCGGGACTACGAGCAGTACTTC
clone size: -
V gene: TRBV28
D gene: -
J gene: TRBJ2-7

CDR3 protein: CSVEVGGQGDTQYF
CDR3 DNA: TGCAGCGTTGAAGTTGGCGGACAGGGAGATACGCAGTATTTT
clone size: -
V gene: TRBV29-1
D gene: TRBD1
J gene: TRBJ2-3

CDR3 protein: CASSLGLAVYNEQFF
CDR3 DNA: TGTGCCAGCAGCTTAGGTCTAGCGGTATACAATGAGCAGTTCTTC
clone size: once
V gene: TRBV11-2
D gene: TRBD2
J gene: TRBJ2-1

CDR3 protein: CASSFRDTYEQYF
CDR3 DNA: TGCGCCAGCAGCTTCCGGGACACCTACGAGCAGTACTTC
clone size: once
V gene: TRBV5-1
D gene: -
J gene: TRBJ2-7

CDR3 protein: CAWSPGGGVEKLFF
CDR3 DNA: TGTGCCTGGAGTCCAGGGGGTGGGGTCGAAAAACTGTTTTTT
clone size: -
V gene: TRBV30
D gene: TRBD1
J gene: TRBJ1-4

CDR3 protein: CASRTGQGQPQHF
CDR3 DNA: TGTGCCAGCAGAACAGGTCAGGGTCAGCCCCAGCATTTT
clone size: -
V gene: TRBV6-1
D gene: -
J gene: TRBJ1-5

CDR3 protein: CASTLYSGGYTF
CDR3 DNA: TGTGCCAGCACCCTCTATTCGGGTGGCTACACCTTC
clone size: -
V gene: TRBV28
D gene: -
J gene: TRBJ1-2

CDR3 protein: CASSARVNEQFF
CDR3 DNA: TGTGCCAGCAGCGCCAGGGTGAATGAGCAGTTCTTC
clone size: once
V gene: TRBV7-2
D gene: -
J gene: TRBJ2-1

CDR3 protein: CASSLVTGEFEAFF
CDR3 DNA: TGCGCCAGCAGCTTGGTGACAGGGGAGTTTGAAGCTTTCTTT
clone size: -
V gene: TRBV5-1
D gene: TRBD1
J gene: TRBJ1-1

CDR3 protein: CASSSTGTTTYEQYF
CDR3 DNA: TGTGCCAGCAGTTCCACCGGGACTACGACTTACGAGCAGTACTTC
clone size: -
V gene: TRBV6-5
D gene: TRBD2
J gene: TRBJ2-7

CDR3 protein: CASSPTAGISSYEQYF
CDR3 DNA: TGTGCCAGCAGCCCAACCGCAGGGATCAGCTCCTACGAGCAGTACTTC
clone size: -
V gene: TRBV11-3
D gene: -
J gene: TRBJ2-7

CDR3 protein: CASSLRDYIYEQYF
CDR3 DNA: TGTGCCAGCAGCCTCCGGGACTACATCTACGAGCAGTACTTC
clone size: once
V gene: TRBV5-6
D gene: TRBD2
J gene: TRBJ2-7

CDR3 protein: CASSPGLAGVNEQYF
CDR3 DNA: TGTGCCAGCAGCCCGGGACTAGCGGGAGTCAACGAGCAGTACTTC
clone size: -
V gene: TRBV27
D gene: TRBD2
J gene: TRBJ2-7

CDR3 protein: CASSDGTSGSYEQYF
CDR3 DNA: TGTGCCAGCAGTGACGGGACTAGCGGCTCCTACGAGCAGTACTTC
clone size: many
V gene: TRBV6-4
D gene: TRBD2
J gene: TRBJ2-7

CDR3 protein: CASSGIAGELFF
CDR3 DNA: TGCGCCAGCAGCGGGATAGCGGGAGAGCTGTTTTTT
clone size: -
V gene: TRBV4-3
D gene: TRBD2
J gene: TRBJ2-2

CDR3 protein: CASSLRTGAQETQYF
CDR3 DNA: TGTGCCAGCAGCTTACGGACAGGGGCCCAAGAGACCCAGTACTTC
clone size: -
V gene: TRBV11-3
D gene: TRBD1
J gene: TRBJ2-5

CDR3 protein: CASSPRTGENEQYF
CDR3 DNA: TGTGCCAGCTCACCTCGGACAGGGGAAAACGAGCAGTACTTC
clone size: -
V gene: TRBV18
D gene: TRBD1
J gene: TRBJ2-7

CDR3 protein: CASSEFRVNTQYF
CDR3 DNA: TGCGCCAGCAGTGAGTTCAGGGTAAATACGCAGTATTTT
clone size: few
V gene: TRBV10-1
D gene: -
J gene: TRBJ2-3

CDR3 protein: CASSSQRVGNTEAFF
CDR3 DNA: TGTGCCAGCAGTTCCCAACGGGTTGGGAACACTGAAGCTTTCTTT
clone size: -
V gene: TRBV6-5
D gene: -
J gene: TRBJ1-1

CDR3 protein: CASSRMLRREGRTYNEQFF
CDR3 DNA: TGTGCCAGCAGCCGGATGTTGAGGCGGGAGGGCCGGACCTACAATGAGCAGTTCTTC
clone size: -
V gene: TRBV13
D gene: TRBD2
J gene: TRBJ2-1

CDR3 protein: CASRLTGVGTQYF
CDR3 DNA: TGTGCCAGCAGGTTAACAGGGGTCGGGACCCAGTACTTC
clone size: -
V gene: TRBV27
D gene: TRBD1
J gene: TRBJ2-5

CDR3 protein: CASSPGGIYEQYF
CDR3 DNA: TGTGCCAGCAGCCCCGGGGGGATTTACGAGCAGTACTTC
clone size: -
V gene: TRBV27
D gene: TRBD2
J gene: TRBJ2-7

CDR3 protein: CASSVEGQQPQHF
CDR3 DNA: TGTGCCAGCAGCGTAGAGGGGCAGCAGCCCCAGCATTTT
clone size: few
V gene: TRBV9
D gene: -
J gene: TRBJ1-5

CDR3 protein: CASSLKGDTTEAFF
CDR3 DNA: TGTGCCAGCAGCTTGAAGGGAGATACCACTGAAGCTTTCTTT
clone size: -
V gene: TRBV7-9
D gene: -
J gene: TRBJ1-1

CDR3 protein: CASSRRGPGLAVTGELFF
CDR3 DNA: TGTGCCAGCAGCCGTCGCGGGCCGGGACTAGCTGTGACCGGGGAGCTGTTTTTT
clone size: -
V gene: TRBV11-1
D gene: TRBD2
J gene: TRBJ2-2

CDR3 protein: CASSRRGTGMYNEQFF
CDR3 DNA: TGTGCCAGCAGCCGCAGGGGCACAGGGATGTACAATGAGCAGTTCTTC
clone size: -
V gene: TRBV28
D gene: -
J gene: TRBJ2-1

CDR3 protein: CASRRGQGASGYTF
CDR3 DNA: TGTGCCAGCAGGCGAGGACAGGGGGCTAGTGGCTACACCTTC
clone size: few
V gene: TRBV6-1
D gene: TRBD1
J gene: TRBJ1-2

CDR3 protein: CASSQSLREDYNEQFF
CDR3 DNA: TGCGCCAGCAGCCAATCCTTGCGGGAGGACTACAATGAGCAGTTCTTC
clone size: -
V gene: TRBV4-1
D gene: TRBD2
J gene: TRBJ2-1

CDR3 protein: CASSLVRTGGNEQFF
CDR3 DNA: TGCGCCAGCAGCTTGGTTCGGACAGGGGGCAATGAGCAGTTCTTC
clone size: -
V gene: TRBV5-1
D gene: TRBD1
J gene: TRBJ2-1

CDR3 protein: CASSMRTGGAYSARYEQYF
CDR3 DNA: TGTGCCAGTAGTATGCGGACAGGGGGCGCTTATTCTGCCAGGTACGAGCAGTACTTC
clone size: -
V gene: TRBV19
D gene: TRBD1
J gene: TRBJ2-7

CDR3 protein: CASSPNQGTNEKLFF
CDR3 DNA: TGTGCCAGCAGCCCGAACCAGGGGACTAATGAAAAACTGTTTTTT
clone size: -
V gene: TRBV28
D gene: -
J gene: TRBJ1-4

CDR3 protein: CASSQDRGSGSYEQYF
CDR3 DNA: TGTGCCAGCAGCCAAGATCGGGGTAGCGGGTCCTACGAGCAGTACTTC
clone size: -
V gene: TRBV4-2
D gene: TRBD2
J gene: TRBJ2-7

CDR3 protein: CAASARRLTYEQYF
CDR3 DNA: TGTGCCGCCTCCGCCAGGAGGCTAACCTACGAGCAGTACTTC
clone size: -
V gene: TRBV6-6
D gene: -
J gene: TRBJ2-7

CDR3 protein: CASAYSGVREQYF
CDR3 DNA: TGTGCCAGTGCCTACAGCGGGGTTCGCGAGCAGTACTTC
clone size: -
V gene: TRBV19
D gene: TRBD2
J gene: TRBJ2-7

CDR3 protein: CASSLGPGQGVETQYF
CDR3 DNA: TGTGCCAGCAGCTTGGGACCGGGACAGGGGGTAGAGACCCAGTACTTC
clone size: -
V gene: TRBV5-4
D gene: TRBD1
J gene: TRBJ2-5

CDR3 protein: CASSVVATAGLFTDTQYF
CDR3 DNA: TGTGCCAGCAGCGTAGTAGCGACAGCGGGGTTGTTCACAGATACGCAGTATTTT
clone size: -
V gene: TRBV9
D gene: TRBD2
J gene: TRBJ2-3

CDR3 protein: CASREVGYGYTF
CDR3 DNA: TGTGCCAGCAGGGAGGTGGGCTATGGCTACACCTTC
clone size: -
V gene: TRBV9
D gene: -
J gene: TRBJ1-2

CDR3 protein: CASSFTTLSSYNSPLHF
CDR3 DNA: TGTGCCAGCAGCTTTACGACTTTGAGCTCCTATAATTCACCCCTCCACTTT
clone size: -
V gene: TRBV7-9
D gene: -
J gene: TRBJ1-6

CDR3 protein: CSSSSDRGEQFF
CDR3 DNA: TGTTCCAGCAGCTCGGACAGGGGCGAGCAGTTCTTC
clone size: -
V gene: TRBV7-9
D gene: TRBD1
J gene: TRBJ2-1

CDR3 protein: CASSQGTAYGYTF
CDR3 DNA: TGCGCCAGCAGCCAAGGGACAGCTTATGGCTACACCTTC
clone size: few
V gene: TRBV4-1
D gene: -
J gene: TRBJ1-2

CDR3 protein: CSVETVGGNYGYTF
CDR3 DNA: TGCAGCGTTGAGACGGTCGGAGGGAACTATGGCTACACCTTC
clone size: few
V gene: TRBV29-1
D gene: -
J gene: TRBJ1-2

CDR3 protein: CASSPALWGRGTDTQYF
CDR3 DNA: TGCGCCAGCAGCCCAGCTCTTTGGGGGCGCGGCACAGATACGCAGTATTTT
clone size: -
V gene: TRBV5-1
D gene: -
J gene: TRBJ2-3

CDR3 protein: CASSQVSVTSGANVLTF
CDR3 DNA: TGCGCCAGCAGCCAAGTTTCAGTTACCTCTGGGGCCAACGTCCTGACTTTC
clone size: -
V gene: TRBV4-3
D gene: -
J gene: TRBJ2-6

CDR3 protein: CASSYSGSSYNEQFF
CDR3 DNA: TGTGCCAGCAGTTACTCGGGGAGCTCCTACAATGAGCAGTTCTTC
clone size: -
V gene: TRBV6-5
D gene: -
J gene: TRBJ2-1

CDR3 protein: CASSEESGTLQETQYF
CDR3 DNA: TGTGCCAGCAGTGAGGAATCCGGGACTCTACAAGAGACCCAGTACTTC
clone size: -
V gene: TRBV6-1
D gene: -
J gene: TRBJ2-5

CDR3 protein: CASSQRSGGTTEAFF
CDR3 DNA: TGTGCCAGCAGCCAGAGGAGTGGGGGGACGACTGAAGCTTTCTTT
clone size: -
V gene: TRBV14
D gene: -
J gene: TRBJ1-1

CDR3 protein: CASPPAGWNTEAFF
CDR3 DNA: TGTGCCAGCCCCCCGGCAGGGTGGAACACTGAAGCTTTCTTT
clone size: -
V gene: TRBV6-1
D gene: -
J gene: TRBJ1-1

CDR3 protein: CSVEYPLSGNTIYF
CDR3 DNA: TGCAGCGTTGAGTACCCGCTATCTGGAAACACCATATATTTT
clone size: -
V gene: TRBV29-1
D gene: -
J gene: TRBJ1-3

CDR3 protein: CASSLSSPRQGISYEQYF
CDR3 DNA: TGTGCCAGCAGCTTATCTTCCCCACGTCAGGGGATCTCCTACGAGCAGTACTTC
clone size: -
V gene: TRBV7-3
D gene: -
J gene: TRBJ2-7

CDR3 protein: CASVSYNEQFF
CDR3 DNA: TGTGCCAGTGTGTCGTACAATGAGCAGTTCTTC
clone size: -
V gene: TRBV19
D gene: -
J gene: TRBJ2-1

CDR3 protein: CASSSAPGQPYGYTF
CDR3 DNA: TGTGCCAGCAGCTCCGCACCGGGACAGCCCTATGGCTACACCTTC
clone size: -
V gene: TRBV7-3
D gene: TRBD1
J gene: TRBJ1-2

CDR3 protein: CASSRGTSGRETQYF
CDR3 DNA: TGCGCCAGCAGTAGAGGGACTAGCGGGAGGGAGACCCAGTACTTC
clone size: -
V gene: TRBV5-1
D gene: TRBD2
J gene: TRBJ2-5

CDR3 protein: CASSIDARGEQYF
CDR3 DNA: TGTGCCAGTAGTATTGACGCCCGGGGGGAGCAGTACTTC
clone size: once
V gene: TRBV19
D gene: -
J gene: TRBJ2-7

CDR3 protein: CASSLRAGGGETQYF
CDR3 DNA: TGTGCCAGCAGCCTAAGGGCAGGGGGAGGAGAGACCCAGTACTTC
clone size: once
V gene: TRBV7-9
D gene: -
J gene: TRBJ2-5

CDR3 protein: CASSFGTGSQYF
CDR3 DNA: TGTGCCAGCAGTTTCGGGACAGGGTCGCAGTATTTT
clone size: -
V gene: TRBV27
D gene: TRBD1
J gene: TRBJ2-3

CDR3 protein: CSVIIQDMNTEAFF
CDR3 DNA: TGCAGCGTTATCATACAGGACATGAACACTGAAGCTTTCTTT
clone size: few
V gene: TRBV29-1
D gene: -
J gene: TRBJ1-1